Listed below are T cell receptor beta chains from one sample, sequenced in a study of Tregs in tolerant kidney transplant recipients. Profiled with immunoSEQ multiplex PCR; TCRdb holds only in-frame clones, not every one. The table lists about 240,000 clones, 65% to 85% of them singletons. Sample: CD4+ T cells from blood. Source of these receptors: a human donor in good health. Both conserved end residues are part of each CDR3. Fields, in order: D gene, V gene, J gene, clone size, CDR3 protein, CDR3 DNA. The D gene is left open where the match is weak. The size field is filled for only some rows; it gives once, few, many or a size class.

>TRBD2|TRBV4-1|TRBJ2-3|.
CASSQQAGGVDTQYF
TGCGCCAGCAGCCAACAAGCGGGGGGGGTAGATACGCAGTATTTT
>.|TRBV6-5|TRBJ1-1|few
CASSYDLGTEAFF
TGTGCCAGCAGTTACGATCTTGGCACTGAAGCTTTCTTT
>.|TRBV9|TRBJ1-3|.
CASSVEVEGNTIYF
TGTGCCAGCAGCGTAGAGGTTGAGGGAAACACCATATATTTT
>.|TRBV14|TRBJ2-5|.
CASSQIPSPVGTQYF
TGTGCCAGCAGCCAGATTCCCAGCCCAGTCGGGACCCAGTACTTC
>.|TRBV9|TRBJ2-7|.
CASSYQGGYEQYF
TGTGCCAGCAGCTATCAGGGGGGCTACGAGCAGTACTTC
>TRBD1|TRBV7-9|TRBJ1-2|few
CASSPPGGSYTF
TGTGCCAGCAGCCCCCCAGGGGGGAGCTACACCTTC
>TRBD1|TRBV19|TRBJ1-1|once
CASSPGQGSPMNTEAFF
TGTGCCAGTAGTCCAGGACAGGGGTCGCCCATGAACACTGAAGCTTTCTTT
>.|TRBV6-5|TRBJ1-1|.
CASSYPGQNTEAFF
TGTGCCAGCAGTTACCCGGGCCAGAACACTGAAGCTTTCTTT
>.|TRBV6-5|TRBJ1-1|once
CASKGRGNTEAFF
TGTGCCAGCAAGGGGAGAGGGAACACTGAAGCTTTCTTT
>TRBD2|TRBV2|TRBJ2-1|once
CASSSGSGQFF
TGTGCCAGCAGTAGCGGGAGTGGGCAGTTCTTC
>.|TRBV2|TRBJ1-1|few
CASAGTLQGEAFF
TGTGCCAGCGCCGGGACCCTTCAGGGTGAAGCTTTCTTT
>.|TRBV7-9|TRBJ1-4|.
CASSLAGTMGPEKLFF
TGTGCCAGCAGCTTAGCGGGGACAATGGGTCCAGAAAAACTGTTTTTT
>.|TRBV14|TRBJ1-2|.
CASSPDKNYGYTF
TGTGCCAGCAGCCCGGACAAGAACTATGGCTACACCTTC
>TRBD2|TRBV19|TRBJ2-3|.
CASDTSGKLTDTQYF
TGTGCCAGTGACACTAGCGGGAAACTCACAGATACGCAGTATTTT
>.|TRBV7-9|TRBJ2-7|.
CASSRLASYEQYF
TGTGCCAGCAGCCGACTCGCGTCCTACGAGCAGTACTTC
>.|TRBV30|TRBJ2-5|once
CAWSWDTRGTQYF
TGTGCCTGGAGTTGGGACACGCGCGGGACCCAGTACTTC
>TRBD2|TRBV4-2|TRBJ2-5|.
CASSQDALAGGRGETQYF
TGTGCCAGCAGCCAAGATGCACTAGCGGGAGGGAGGGGAGAGACCCAGTACTTC
>.|TRBV19|TRBJ2-1|few
CASSIQGSGPQFF
TGTGCCAGTAGTATACAGGGGTCGGGACCGCAGTTCTTC
>.|TRBV19|TRBJ2-6|.
CASSIPRVVGANVLTF
TGTGCCAGTAGTATACCCCGTGTCGTTGGGGCCAACGTCCTGACTTTC
>.|TRBV9|TRBJ2-3|.
CASRLTGNTADTQYF
TGTGCCAGCCGGTTAACAGGGAACACGGCAGATACGCAGTATTTT
>TRBD2|TRBV25-1|TRBJ2-7|once
CASSDVALAGGSYEQYF
TGTGCCAGCAGTGATGTCGCTCTGGCGGGAGGATCCTACGAGCAGTACTTC
>TRBD1|TRBV6-6|TRBJ1-2|.
CASSYLGTGDGYTF
TGTGCCAGCAGTTACCTAGGGACAGGGGACGGCTACACCTTC
>.|TRBV10-1|TRBJ2-1|.
CASSYRQPTSSSYNEQFF
TGCGCCAGCAGTTACAGACAGCCTACCTCTAGCTCCTACAATGAGCAGTTCTTC
>.|TRBV30|TRBJ2-5|.
CAWSVLGTTNQETQYF
TGTGCCTGGAGTGTATTAGGAACCACTAATCAAGAGACCCAGTACTTC
>.|TRBV2|TRBJ2-3|.
CASTAQLAQYF
TGTGCCAGCACCGCGCAGTTGGCGCAGTATTTT
>.|TRBV11-2|TRBJ2-4|.
CASSLVVRRAKNIQYF
TGTGCCAGCAGCTTAGTCGTGAGACGGGCCAAAAACATTCAGTACTTC
>TRBD1|TRBV9|TRBJ1-2|.
CASSDTGGRGYTF
TGTGCCAGCAGCGACACAGGGGGACGTGGCTACACCTTC
>TRBD2|TRBV4-1|TRBJ2-1|.
CASSQTSGNYNEQFF
TGCGCCAGCAGCCAAACTAGCGGCAACTACAATGAGCAGTTCTTC
>.|TRBV2|TRBJ1-5|.
CASRGGALRNQPQHF
TGTGCCAGCAGGGGCGGGGCGCTTCGCAATCAGCCCCAGCATTTT
>.|TRBV14|TRBJ2-5|.
CASSQTETQYF
TGTGCCAGCAGCCAAACAGAGACCCAGTACTTC
>.|TRBV15|TRBJ2-2|once
CVTGRETGELFF
TGTGTCACAGGGAGAGAGACCGGGGAGCTGTTTTTT
>TRBD1|TRBV4-2|TRBJ1-5|.
CASSRIGQADQPQHF
TGTGCCAGCAGCCGGATAGGACAGGCGGATCAGCCCCAGCATTTT
>.|TRBV6-5|TRBJ2-5|.
CASSYEGLKETQYF
TGTGCCAGCAGTTACGAGGGGTTGAAGGAGACCCAGTACTTC
>.|TRBV27|TRBJ1-5|.
CASRTRGLGNQPQHF
TGTGCCAGCAGAACCAGGGGTTTGGGCAATCAGCCCCAGCATTTT
>.|TRBV5-1|TRBJ1-1|.
CASSIGGNTEAFF
TGCGCCAGCTCCATTGGCGGGAACACTGAAGCTTTCTTT
>.|TRBV2|TRBJ2-5|.
CASSEEETQYF
TGTGCCAGCAGTGAAGAAGAGACCCAGTACTTC
>.|TRBV6-1|TRBJ1-5|.
CASSDPLSWGSNQPQHF
TGTGCCAGCAGTGACCCACTGTCTTGGGGTAGCAATCAGCCCCAGCATTTT
>.|TRBV5-6|TRBJ1-5|.
CASSFFRLSADQPQHF
TGTGCCAGCAGCTTCTTCAGGCTCTCCGCGGATCAGCCCCAGCATTTT